This T cell receptor beta chain was sequenced during a study of T cell clones after liver transplantation. Study as a whole: Samples came from ITN030ST, which attempted immunosuppression withdrawal within 2 years of liver transplantation. TCRbeta sequencing after a pre-transplant mixed lymphocyte reaction identified graft-donor-reactive clones, later tracked in post-transplant blood.

Measured with immunoSEQ multiplex PCR; TCRdb has only the in-frame clones, and not every one. The profile shows around 100,000 clones, about 81% of them singletons. The germline V gene has CDR1 SGHTA and CDR2 FQGTGA. The CDR3 spans 13 residues. Trimming stripped 5 bases from V and 5 bases from J, with 12 bases between. The source of this sequence is a human patient who received a liver transplant. Some of these T cells may belong to the graft donor. The sample consisted of CD4+ T cells from blood, taken 45 to 50 months after liver transplant. This chain connects TRBV7-3 to TRBJ1-1, with D unclear. For the CDR3, the DNA is TGTGCCAGCAGCCCCGGGCCCGTTACTGAAGCTTTCTTT. Amino acids: CASSPGPVTEAFF.